This T cell receptor beta chain was captured in a study of T cell responses to AZD1222 COVID-19 vaccine. The study, taken as a whole, reports: Only 5 or 6 AZD1222 recipients were seropositive at baseline. Nearly half of spike-specific TCRs reportedly target variant regions that are unmutated in the B.1.351 and B.1.1.7 variants.

Here immunoSEQ multiplex PCR was the method, and the copy in TCRdb shows in-frame clones only, minus some. The sample has 150,000 to 200,000 clones, 87% seen once; the top ten hold less than 3%. Per the germline V gene, CDR1 is DFQATT and CDR2 is SNEGSKA (reference sequence). The CDR3 has 12 residues. Between the trimmed V and J ends, which lost 3 bases and 3 bases, there was a span of 9 bases. As regards this clone: Antigen: not known.

The V and J genes are TRBV20-1 and TRBJ2-7; no reliable D call. Source: peripheral blood, taken on day 0 of MenACWY control vaccination. The sequence came from an adult in good health. The CDR3 sequence: CSASVRLYEQYF. The CDR3 region has the DNA TGCAGTGCTAGTGTTAGACTCTACGAGCAGTACTTC.